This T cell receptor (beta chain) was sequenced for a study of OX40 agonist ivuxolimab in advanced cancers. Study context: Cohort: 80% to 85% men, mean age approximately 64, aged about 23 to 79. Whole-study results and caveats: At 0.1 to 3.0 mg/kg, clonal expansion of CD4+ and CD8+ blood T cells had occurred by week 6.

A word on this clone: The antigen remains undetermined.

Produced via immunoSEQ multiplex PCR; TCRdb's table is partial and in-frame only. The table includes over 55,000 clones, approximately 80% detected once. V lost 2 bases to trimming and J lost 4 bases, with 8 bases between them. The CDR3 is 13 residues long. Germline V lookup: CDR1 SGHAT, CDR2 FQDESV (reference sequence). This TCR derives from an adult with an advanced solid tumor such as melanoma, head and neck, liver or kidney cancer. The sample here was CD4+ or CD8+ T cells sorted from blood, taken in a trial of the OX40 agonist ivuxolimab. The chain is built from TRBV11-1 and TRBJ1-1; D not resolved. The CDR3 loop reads CASSLNFGTEAFF. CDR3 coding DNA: TGTGCCAGCAGCTTAAACTTTGGCACTGAAGCTTTCTTT.